This T cell receptor (beta chain) was captured by sequencing in a study of a mutant IDH1 vaccine in newly diagnosed glioma. Study at large: Radiotherapy alone preceded vaccination by 4-6 weeks; alternatively, vaccination started with temozolomide cycles. Patients had received radiotherapy, temozolomide, or both previously, most receiving both.

Profiled with immunoSEQ multiplex PCR; TCRdb holds only in-frame clones, not every one. The table lists around 36,000 clones, approximately 90% of them singletons. The V end lost 6 bases, the J end lost 6 bases, and 6 bases lay between the germline ends. The CDR3 is 11 amino acids. From germline, CDR1 is MDHEN and CDR2 SYDVKM. Details on this clone: Antigen: not known.

Time point: week 5, during vaccination. Every single dose of the vaccine, 300 ug of mutant IDH1 20-mer peptide, came with topical imiquimod. Sequencing was performed on PBMCs, taken from a glioma patient whose treatment included an IDH1 peptide vaccine. This receptor was identified in a man aged 50 or older with glioma. The J gene is TRBJ2-1, the V gene TRBV28; no clear D. The CDR3: CASRDINEQFF. The CDR3 DNA reads TGTGCCAGCAGAGACATCAATGAGCAGTTCTTC.